One TCR beta chain is described in this entry. These data come from a study of patients and donors after allogeneic stem cell transplantation. Trimming removed 0 bases from V and 4 bases from J; junction bases left unmatched: 5. This CDR3 has 16 residues. Germline loops: CDR1 LGHNA, CDR2 YSLEER. TCRdb reprocessed the RT-PCR reads via MiXCR and lists one record per CDR3 protein. The data show 800,000 to 1,000,000 distinct CDR3 sequences, with roughly 18% seen just once and around 6% held by the top ten. The source material was blood, either unsorted or a sorted T cell fraction (not recorded which). The chain combines TRBV4-3 with TRBJ2-5; TRBD2 matches 10 bases. This TCR was sampled from a human donor who was either an allogeneic HSCT recipient or a stem cell or donor lymphocyte infusion donor (not recorded which). It is not recorded whose cells these are; they may come from a transplant donor. This CDR3 is CASSQDFSGGLETQYF. CDR3 nucleotides: TGCGCCAGCAGCCAAGATTTTAGCGGGGGGCTAGAGACCCAGTACTTC.